This T cell receptor (beta chain) was identified in a study of T-cell memory formation after mild COVID-19. General observations from the study: Among CD4+ contracting clones, most were CM and EM, and CD8+ ones EMRA. Pre-infection memory harbored some responding clones, suggesting cross-reactive memory joined.

MiXCR, run by TCRdb on the 5' RACE reads, gives a single entry per CDR3 protein. The sample holds 200,000 to 250,000 distinct CDR3 sequences; roughly 17% are singletons and the top ten take 3.5% to 4%. A remark on this clonotype: The antigen is unknown.

This CDR3 is 18 amino acids long. V lost 1 base and J lost 3; bases outside the gene matches: 15. The V gene's germline CDR1 is SGDLS and CDR2 YYNGEE. Sequencing used PBMCs or a T cell subset sorted from them (not recorded which). This sequence joins TRBV9 and TRBJ2-7; TRBD2 matches at 8 bases. The source of this sequence is a man between 18 and 35 years old who had mild COVID-19 (a few samples of this study predate the infection). Cell type and time point are not known. CDR3 residues: CASSVRPSTGGLHYEQYF. CDR3 coding DNA: TGTGCCAGCAGCGTAAGACCCTCTACGGGGGGGCTCCACTACGAGCAGTACTTC.